The rows below give T cell receptor beta chains drawn from one sample of a study of T cell clusters in autoimmune cytopenias. One entry per CDR3 protein, without DNA, is what TCRdb gives after re-calling the multiplex PCR reads. The sample includes over 6,500 distinct CDR3 sequences. Another study also made use of these data, one on T cell repertoires in aging, cancer and after chemotherapy.

The specimen sequenced was peripheral blood. Receptors were obtained from a human donor in good health. CDR3s include the opening cysteine and the closing phenylalanine or tryptophan. Size tells how often a clone was seen (once, few, many) or the class of an expanded clone, and some rows leave it out.

medium-sized 14 TRBJ2-1 TRBV6-1 CASIAGPTGNEQFF
. 14 TRBJ1-6 TRBV6-2/TRBV6-3 CASSYLTGFSPLHF
. 13 TRBJ1-2 TRBV19 CASSPDSTYGYTF
. 13 TRBJ2-7 TRBV6-2/TRBV6-3 CASSFGSTYEQYF
. 18 TRBJ2-3 TRBV10-3 CAISEFSGTSGGADTQYF
. 12 TRBJ1-5 TRBV29-1 CSVGDGLQPQHF
. 14 TRBJ1-3 TRBV6-1 CASRTTGFGNTIYF
medium-sized 13 TRBJ2-2 TRBV13 CASSRYRGQKLFF
medium-sized 17 TRBJ2-1 TRBV5-4 CASSPGGFVAGVNEQFF
. 16 TRBJ2-1 TRBV5-4 CASSRLSQGAYNEQFF
. 13 TRBJ1-1 TRBV6-5 CASNGQLNTEAFF